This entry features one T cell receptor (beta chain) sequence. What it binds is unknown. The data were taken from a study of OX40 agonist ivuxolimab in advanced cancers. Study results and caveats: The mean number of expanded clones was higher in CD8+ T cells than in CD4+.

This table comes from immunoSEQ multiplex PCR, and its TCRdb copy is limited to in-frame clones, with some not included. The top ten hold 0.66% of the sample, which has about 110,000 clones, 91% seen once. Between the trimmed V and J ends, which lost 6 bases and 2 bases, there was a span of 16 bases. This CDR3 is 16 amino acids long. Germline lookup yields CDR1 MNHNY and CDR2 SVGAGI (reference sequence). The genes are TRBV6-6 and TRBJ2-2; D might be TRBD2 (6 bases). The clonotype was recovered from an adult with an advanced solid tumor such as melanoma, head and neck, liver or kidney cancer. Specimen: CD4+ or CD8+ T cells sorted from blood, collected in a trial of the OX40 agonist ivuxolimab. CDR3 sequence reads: CASRITGTLNTGELFF. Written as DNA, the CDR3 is TGTGCCAGCAGAATAACCGGGACTCTTAACACCGGGGAGCTGTTTTTT.